A selection of T cell receptor beta chains follows, all from one sample in a study of chemoradiotherapy in HPV16-positive cancers. The method was immunoSEQ multiplex PCR; TCRdb's version includes in-frame clones alone and lacks a portion of them. The sample contains about 23,000 clones, about 90% of which appear only once. This specimen was blood, taken from a patient who underwent chemoradiotherapy. The receptors were gathered from a human donor with HPV-associated anogenital cancer. Each CDR3 is given with its conserved first and last residue. Each record gives: CDR3 protein, CDR3 DNA, D gene, V gene, clone size, J gene. A D gene is named only where the DNA matches it firmly. Clone size is not always given. Where it is, it says once, few, many or a class for expanded clones.

cdr3_aa: CASSSQVGLRNTIYF; cdr3_nt: TGTGCCAGTAGTAGTCAAGTGGGGCTTAGAAACACCATATATTTT; d_call: NA; v_call: TRBV19; clone_size: NA; j_call: TRBJ1-3
cdr3_aa: CASSHLLRDTDTQYF; cdr3_nt: TGCGCCAGCAGCCATTTGTTGCGGGACACAGATACGCAGTATTTT; d_call: NA; v_call: TRBV4-1; clone_size: NA; j_call: TRBJ2-3
cdr3_aa: CASSTDRANEQFF; cdr3_nt: TGTGCCAGCAGCACAGACAGGGCCAATGAGCAGTTCTTC; d_call: TRBD1; v_call: TRBV7-8; clone_size: NA; j_call: TRBJ2-1
cdr3_aa: CASSEGSEGSPLHF; cdr3_nt: TGTGCCAGCAGTGAAGGGAGTGAGGGCTCACCCCTCCACTTT; d_call: NA; v_call: TRBV6-1; clone_size: NA; j_call: TRBJ1-6
cdr3_aa: CASSMLGQPQHF; cdr3_nt: TGTGCCAGTAGTATGTTGGGTCAGCCCCAGCATTTT; d_call: NA; v_call: TRBV19; clone_size: NA; j_call: TRBJ1-5
cdr3_aa: CASSPPTSGRAVETQYF; cdr3_nt: TGTGCCAGCAGCCCCCCGACTAGCGGGAGGGCCGTGGAGACCCAGTACTTC; d_call: TRBD2; v_call: TRBV7-2; clone_size: once; j_call: TRBJ2-5
cdr3_aa: CASSLLWTSGGPYQVDEQFF; cdr3_nt: TGCGCCAGCAGCCTCCTTTGGACTAGCGGGGGGCCCTACCAGGTCGATGAGCAGTTCTTC; d_call: TRBD2; v_call: TRBV4-3; clone_size: NA; j_call: TRBJ2-1
cdr3_aa: CASSRQVLAGANVLTF; cdr3_nt: TGTGCCAGCAGTAGACAGGTACTGGCTGGGGCCAACGTCCTGACTTTC; d_call: NA; v_call: TRBV27; clone_size: NA; j_call: TRBJ2-6
cdr3_aa: CASSDGGSRGPGF; cdr3_nt: TGTGCCAGCAGTGATGGGGGCTCAAGGGGCCCGGGCTTC; d_call: NA; v_call: TRBV2; clone_size: NA; j_call: TRBJ1-2
cdr3_aa: CAISEGAEGTQYF; cdr3_nt: TGTGCCATCAGTGAGGGCGCGGAGGGTACGCAGTATTTT; d_call: NA; v_call: TRBV10-3; clone_size: NA; j_call: TRBJ2-3
cdr3_aa: CASSLGRLGNTQYF; cdr3_nt: TGTGCCAGCAGCTTAGGACGCCTAGGGAATACGCAGTATTTT; d_call: NA; v_call: TRBV7-2; clone_size: NA; j_call: TRBJ2-3
cdr3_aa: CAGAQTGGANYGYTF; cdr3_nt: TGTGCCGGAGCCCAGACAGGGGGCGCCAACTATGGCTACACCTTC; d_call: TRBD1; v_call: TRBV6-5; clone_size: NA; j_call: TRBJ1-2
cdr3_aa: CASSQETGQGYTF; cdr3_nt: TGCGCCAGCAGCCAAGAAACAGGGCAGGGCTACACCTTC; d_call: NA; v_call: TRBV4-3; clone_size: NA; j_call: TRBJ1-2
cdr3_aa: CASSLLGRRGNTEAFF; cdr3_nt: TGTGCCAGCAGCTTACTGGGACGGAGGGGGAACACTGAAGCTTTCTTT; d_call: NA; v_call: TRBV11-1; clone_size: NA; j_call: TRBJ1-1